The rows below give T cell receptor beta chains drawn from one sample of a study of blood T cells in healthy people across ages. TCRdb redid the calling of the 5' RACE reads with MiXCR, one entry per CDR3 protein. Of roughly 1,700,000 distinct CDR3 sequences listed, under 30% are singletons. Sequenced: blood. The receptors shown here come from a young woman in good health. The CDR3 runs from the conserved cysteine through the conserved F or W. Each record gives: J gene, clone size, V gene, D gene, CDR3 DNA, CDR3 protein. The D gene is left open where the match is weak. Rows may omit the clone size; those that give it use once, few, many or a size class.

TRBJ1-3 - TRBV4-1 - TGCGCCAGCAGCCAGGGGCCAACAAATTCTGGAAACACCATATATTTT CASSQGPTNSGNTIYF
TRBJ2-1 - TRBV5-1 - TGCGCCAGCAGCTTGGCTCCAGGTCGGACCTCCTACAATGAGCAGTTCTTC CASSLAPGRTSYNEQFF
TRBJ2-1 many TRBV20-1 TRBD2 TGCAGTGCCCGCGGGGCGGGCAGCGGGGGGGACAATGAGCAGTTCTTC CSARGAGSGGDNEQFF
TRBJ2-1 many TRBV5-1 TRBD1 TGCGCCAGCAGTTTAACCGGGACAGGGGGGAGTGAGCAGTTCTTC CASSLTGTGGSEQFF
TRBJ2-7 - TRBV5-1 TRBD2 TGCGCCAGCAGCTGGGGAGGGCCAGACGTCGAGCAGTACTTC CASSWGGPDVEQYF
TRBJ2-7 many TRBV7-2 - TGTGCCAGCAGCTTAGCCCTCGAGCAGTACTTC CASSLALEQYF
TRBJ2-3 many TRBV10-3 - TGTGCCATCAGCGAATTAGACGGCGGCACAGATACGCAGTATTTT CAISELDGGTDTQYF
TRBJ2-7 few TRBV30 TRBD2 TGTGCCTGGAGTCAAAGGGGAGGGCCCTACGAGCAGTACTTC CAWSQRGGPYEQYF
TRBJ2-2 few TRBV7-6 - TGTGCCAGCAGCTTAGATTGGGTCACCGGGGAGCTGTTTTTT CASSLDWVTGELFF
TRBJ2-1 - TRBV11-3 TRBD2 TGTGCCAGCAGCTTCCGCCTAGCGGGAGGATACAATAAGCAGTTCTTC CASSFRLAGGYNKQFF
TRBJ2-4 - TRBV11-2 - TGTGCCAGCCGCCCCGGGGCTGGGGAAGGCATTCAGTACTTC CASRPGAGEGIQYF
TRBJ2-3 - TRBV6-6 TRBD2 TGTGCCAGCCTTATCCCCCGGGCGGGGGGCACAGATACGCAGTATTTT CASLIPRAGGTDTQYF
TRBJ2-1 - TRBV3-1 TRBD1 TGTGCCAGCATCCAAGTAGGACAGGGAAACTACAATGAGCAGTTCTTC CASIQVGQGNYNEQFF
TRBJ1-1 - TRBV10-2 - TGCGCCAGCAGTGGTGATAGGTACACTGAAGCTTTCTTT CASSGDRYTEAFF
TRBJ1-4 few TRBV4-1 - TGCGCCAGCAGCGCACCAACTAATGAAAAACTGTTTTTT CASSAPTNEKLFF
TRBJ1-2 many TRBV29-1 TRBD1 TGCAGCTTATTCACAGGGGCGGGGGGCTACACCTTC CSLFTGAGGYTF
TRBJ2-3 many TRBV4-1 - TGCGCCAGCAGCCAAGATCATTTGGGGTCAACCCCGTATTTT CASSQDHLGSTPYF
TRBJ2-3 few TRBV2 - TGTGCCAGCAGTGATAGGGCGCTAGCTGGTACAGATACGCAGTATTTT CASSDRALAGTDTQYF
TRBJ2-5 - TRBV14 - TGTGCCAGCAGCCGCCGGACCTCGGCTGAAGAGACCCAGTACTTC CASSRRTSAEETQYF
TRBJ2-3 few TRBV20-1 - TGCAGTGTCCCTAGCCCCGGGGCCCAGGCCCTCACAGATACGCAGTATTTT CSVPSPGAQALTDTQYF
TRBJ2-3 - TRBV6-5 - TGTGCCAGCAGTTACAACGGGGGCGGGGATACGCAGTATTTT CASSYNGGGDTQYF
TRBJ2-4 once TRBV5-1 TRBD2 TGCGCCAGCAGCTTATCTGGCGGGGGGGCCAGGAACATTCAGTACTTC CASSLSGGGARNIQYF
TRBJ2-7 - TRBV6-6 - TGTGCCAGCAGTTACTCCCCGGGCCAAGGGCCCCGCGAGCAGTACTTC CASSYSPGQGPREQYF
TRBJ2-7 few TRBV12-3/TRBV12-4 - TGTGCCAGCAGTTTAGACTCCGCGGGCGAGCAGTACTTC CASSLDSAGEQYF
TRBJ2-1 - TRBV4-3 TRBD2 TGCGCCAGCAGCCAATTTAGAAGCGGGAGTCTGTACAATGAGCAGTTCTTC CASSQFRSGSLYNEQFF
TRBJ2-3 few TRBV7-9 TRBD1 TGTGCCAGCAGCTCTAGCCCGGGACAGGGAAGCACAGATACGCAGTATTTT CASSSSPGQGSTDTQYF
TRBJ2-1 few TRBV9 - TGTGCCAGCGGGGCAGGAGAGCAGTTCTTC CASGAGEQFF
TRBJ2-3 - TRBV7-2 TRBD2 TGTGCCAGCAGCAGCGGGAATCCCGGGCCAGATACGCAGTATTTT CASSSGNPGPDTQYF
TRBJ2-3 few TRBV29-1 - TGCAGCGTTGAGATGGGGGCAGATACGCAGTATTTT CSVEMGADTQYF